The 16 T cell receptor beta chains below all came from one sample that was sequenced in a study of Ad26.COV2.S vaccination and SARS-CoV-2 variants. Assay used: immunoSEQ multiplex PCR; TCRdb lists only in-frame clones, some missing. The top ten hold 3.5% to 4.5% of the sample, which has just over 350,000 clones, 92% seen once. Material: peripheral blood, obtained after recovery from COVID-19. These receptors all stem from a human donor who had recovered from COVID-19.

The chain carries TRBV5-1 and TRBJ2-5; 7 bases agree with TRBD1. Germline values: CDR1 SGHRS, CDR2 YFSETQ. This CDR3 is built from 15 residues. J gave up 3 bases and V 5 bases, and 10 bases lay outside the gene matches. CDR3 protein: CASRVSGTEEETQYF. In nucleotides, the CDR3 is TGCGCCAGCAGGGTTTCAGGGACAGAAGAAGAGACCCAGTACTTC.

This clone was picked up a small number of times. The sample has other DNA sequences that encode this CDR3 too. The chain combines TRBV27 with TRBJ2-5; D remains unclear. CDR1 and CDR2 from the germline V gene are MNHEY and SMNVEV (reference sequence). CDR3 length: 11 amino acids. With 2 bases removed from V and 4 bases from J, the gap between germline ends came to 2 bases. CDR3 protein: CASSLGETQYF. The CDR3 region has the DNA TGTGCCAGCAGTTTAGGAGAGACCCAGTACTTC.

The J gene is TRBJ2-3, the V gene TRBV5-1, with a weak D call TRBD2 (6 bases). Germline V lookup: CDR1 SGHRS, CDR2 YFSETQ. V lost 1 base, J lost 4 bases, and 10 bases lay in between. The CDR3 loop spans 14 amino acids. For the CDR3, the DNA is TGCGCCAGCAGCTTGTATGGAGGGGCAGATACGCAGTATTTT. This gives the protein CASSLYGGADTQYF.

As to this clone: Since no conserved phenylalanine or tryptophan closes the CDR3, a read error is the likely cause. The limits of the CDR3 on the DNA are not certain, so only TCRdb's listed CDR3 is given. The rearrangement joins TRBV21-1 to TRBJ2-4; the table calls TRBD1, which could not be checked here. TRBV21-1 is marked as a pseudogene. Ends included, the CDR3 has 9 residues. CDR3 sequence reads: CASTSGQVV.

Here the CDR3 reads CASSDQGGGPGYTF. In nucleotides, the CDR3 is TGCGCCAGCAGCGACCAGGGTGGGGGTCCGGGCTACACCTTC. The chain joins TRBV4-1 to TRBJ1-2; tentative D call: TRBD1 (5 bases). Germline V gene lookup returns CDR1 MGHRA and CDR2 YSYEKL. This CDR3 region has 14 residues. The V gene lost 5 bases and the J gene lost 8 bases, with 18 bases spanning the gap.

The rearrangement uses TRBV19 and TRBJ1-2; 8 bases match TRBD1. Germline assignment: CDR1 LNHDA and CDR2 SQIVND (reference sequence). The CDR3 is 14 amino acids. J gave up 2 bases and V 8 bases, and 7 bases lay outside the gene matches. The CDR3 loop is CASFDRGVNYGYTF. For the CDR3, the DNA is TGTGCCAGTTTCGACAGGGGAGTCAACTATGGCTACACCTTC. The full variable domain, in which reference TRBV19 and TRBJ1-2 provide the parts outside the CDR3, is DGGITQSPKYLFRKEGQNVTLSCEQNLNHDAMYWYRQDPGQGLRLIYYSQIVNDFQKGDIAEGYSVSREKKESFPLTVTSAQKNPTAFYLCASFDRGVNYGYTFGSGTRLTVV.

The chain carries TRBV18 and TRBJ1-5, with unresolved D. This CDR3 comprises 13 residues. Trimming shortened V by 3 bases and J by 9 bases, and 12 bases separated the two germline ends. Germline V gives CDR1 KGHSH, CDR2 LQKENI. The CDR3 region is CASSPQAEPPQHF. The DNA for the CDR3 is TGTGCCAGCTCACCCCAGGCTGAGCCGCCCCAGCATTTT.

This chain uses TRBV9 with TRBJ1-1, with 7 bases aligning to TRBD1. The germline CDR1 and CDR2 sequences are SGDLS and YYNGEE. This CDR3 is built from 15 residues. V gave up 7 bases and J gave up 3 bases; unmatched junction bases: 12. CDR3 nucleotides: TGTGCCAGCGGACTGAGACAGGGAACTTACACTGAAGCTTTCTTT. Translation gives CASGLRQGTYTEAFF.

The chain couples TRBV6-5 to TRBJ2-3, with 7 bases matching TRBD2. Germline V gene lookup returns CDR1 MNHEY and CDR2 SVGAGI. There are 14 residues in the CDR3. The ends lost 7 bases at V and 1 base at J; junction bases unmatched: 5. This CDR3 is CASTPAGGTDTQYF. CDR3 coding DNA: TGTGCCAGCACCCCGGCGGGGGGCACAGATACGCAGTATTTT.

The CDR3 sequence: CASSPTGTGSGNTIYF. The CDR3 DNA is TGTGCCAGTAGCCCAACCGGGACGGGCTCTGGAAACACCATATATTTT. The gene calls are TRBV19 and TRBJ1-3; a weak D match, TRBD1 (5 bases). V was clipped by 6 bases and J by 0 bases, with 15 bases between them. This CDR3 comprises 16 residues. Germline V gives CDR1 LNHDA, CDR2 SQIVND (reference sequence).

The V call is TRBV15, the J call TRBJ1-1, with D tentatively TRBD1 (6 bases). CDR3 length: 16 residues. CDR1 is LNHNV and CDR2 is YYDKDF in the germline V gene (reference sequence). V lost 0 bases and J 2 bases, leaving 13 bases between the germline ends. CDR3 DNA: TGTGCCACCAGCAGAGAACGGGACATCGGAAACACTGAAGCTTTCTTT. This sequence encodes CATSRERDIGNTEAFF.

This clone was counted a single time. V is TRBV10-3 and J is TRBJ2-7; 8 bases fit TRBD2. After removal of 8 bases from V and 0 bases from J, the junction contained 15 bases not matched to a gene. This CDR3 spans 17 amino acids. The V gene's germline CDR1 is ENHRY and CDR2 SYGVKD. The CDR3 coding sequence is TGTGCCATCGCGCCCGCGGGGGGACATACGAGCTCCTACGAGCAGTACTTC. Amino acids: CAIAPAGGHTSSYEQYF.

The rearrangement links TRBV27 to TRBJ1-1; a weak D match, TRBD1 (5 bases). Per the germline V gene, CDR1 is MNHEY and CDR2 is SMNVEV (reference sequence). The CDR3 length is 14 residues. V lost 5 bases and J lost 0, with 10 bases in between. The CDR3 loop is CASSRDGLNTEAFF. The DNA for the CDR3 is TGTGCCAGCAGTCGGGACGGTTTGAACACTGAAGCTTTCTTT.

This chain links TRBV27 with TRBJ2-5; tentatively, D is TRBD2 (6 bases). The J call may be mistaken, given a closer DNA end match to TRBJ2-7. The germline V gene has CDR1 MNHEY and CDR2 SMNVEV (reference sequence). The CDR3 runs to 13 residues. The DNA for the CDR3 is TGTGCCAGCAGTTCCGGGGGTCTCTACGAGCAGTACTTC. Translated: CASSSGGLYEQYF.

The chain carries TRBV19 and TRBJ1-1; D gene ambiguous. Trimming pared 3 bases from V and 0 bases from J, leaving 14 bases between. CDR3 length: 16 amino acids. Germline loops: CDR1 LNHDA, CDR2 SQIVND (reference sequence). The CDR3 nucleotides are TGTGCCAGTAGTATGGAAAGGCAGCCCATGAACACTGAAGCTTTCTTT. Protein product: CASSMERQPMNTEAFF.

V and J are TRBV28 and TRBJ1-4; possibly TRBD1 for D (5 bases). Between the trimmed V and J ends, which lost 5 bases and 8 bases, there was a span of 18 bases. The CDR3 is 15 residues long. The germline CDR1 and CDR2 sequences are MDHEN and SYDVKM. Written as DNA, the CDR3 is TGTGCCAGCAGTGTGGGGAAAGGAGGGGTAGAAAAACTGTTTTTT. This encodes CASSVGKGGVEKLFF. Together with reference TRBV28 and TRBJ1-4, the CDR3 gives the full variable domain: DVKVTQSSRYLVKRTGEKVFLECVQDMDHENMFWYRQDPGLGLRLIYFSYDVKMKEKGDIPEGYSVSREKKERFSLILESASTNQTSMYLCASSVGKGGVEKLFFGSGTQLSVL.